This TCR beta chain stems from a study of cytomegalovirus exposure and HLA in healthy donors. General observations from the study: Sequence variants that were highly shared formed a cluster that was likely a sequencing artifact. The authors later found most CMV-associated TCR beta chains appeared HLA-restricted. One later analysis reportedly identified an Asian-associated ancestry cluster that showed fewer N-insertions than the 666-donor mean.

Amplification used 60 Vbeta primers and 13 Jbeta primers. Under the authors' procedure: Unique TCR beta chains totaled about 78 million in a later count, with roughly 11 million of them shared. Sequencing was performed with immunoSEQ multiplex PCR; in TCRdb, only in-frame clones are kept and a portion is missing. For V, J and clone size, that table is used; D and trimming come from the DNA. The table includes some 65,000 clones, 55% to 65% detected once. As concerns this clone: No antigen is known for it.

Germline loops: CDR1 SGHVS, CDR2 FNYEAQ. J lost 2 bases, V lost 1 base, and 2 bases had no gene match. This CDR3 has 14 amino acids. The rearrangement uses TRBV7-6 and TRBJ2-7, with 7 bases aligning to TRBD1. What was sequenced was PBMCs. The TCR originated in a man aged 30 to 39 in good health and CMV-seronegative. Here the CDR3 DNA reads TGTGCCAGCAGCTTAGGAGGACAGGCCTACGAGCAGTACTTC. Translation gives CASSLGGQAYEQYF.